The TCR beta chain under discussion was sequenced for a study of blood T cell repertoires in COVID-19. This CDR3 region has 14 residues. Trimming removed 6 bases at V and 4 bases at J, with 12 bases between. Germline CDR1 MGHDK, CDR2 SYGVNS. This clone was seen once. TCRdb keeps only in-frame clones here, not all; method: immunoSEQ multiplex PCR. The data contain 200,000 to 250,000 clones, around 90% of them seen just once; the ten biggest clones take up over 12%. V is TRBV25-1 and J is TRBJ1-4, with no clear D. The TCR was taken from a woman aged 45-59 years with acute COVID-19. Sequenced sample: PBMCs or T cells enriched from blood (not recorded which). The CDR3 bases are TGTGCCAGCAGAGAGAGGGCGGGTAATGAAAAACTGTTTTTT. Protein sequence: CASRERAGNEKLFF.